This T cell receptor beta chain was identified during a study of cytomegalovirus exposure and HLA in healthy donors. About the study: An early release of data contained approximately 80 million unique TCRs, which came from HLA-typed donors. Overall study results and limits: The productive fraction for most TCR beta V segments was about 90% or about 30% in an earlier analysis. For most TCR sequences rarity was the rule, although some public TCRs occurred in many donors. It was assumed in the presence/absence analyses that sequencing depth was roughly uniform across donors.

As concerns this clone: No antigen is known for it.

The PCR employed 60 Vbeta primers together with 13 Jbeta primers. Data came from immunoSEQ multiplex PCR; TCRdb stores just in-frame clones and leaves some out. This sample yields 90,000 to 120,000 clones, of which under 85% are seen a single time; more than 4% belongs to the top ten. The V and J ends lost 10 bases and 2 bases respectively, with 17 bases between them. Per the germline V gene, CDR1 is MNHEY and CDR2 is SMNVEV (reference sequence). The CDR3 covers 15 residues. This receptor was identified in a male donor in good health and CMV-seronegative. V usage is TRBV27 and J usage is TRBJ2-2; tentative D call: TRBD2 (7 bases). Material for sequencing was PBMCs. DNA of the CDR3: TGTGCCACCTGCTTGCGGGGGCGAAACACCGGGGAGCTGTTTTTT. Translating gives CATCLRGRNTGELFF.